Listed below are T cell receptor beta chains from one sample, sequenced in a study of T cells in Graves' hyperthyroidism and ophthalmopathy. TCRdb passed the multiplex PCR reads through MiXCR, listing each CDR3 protein once. Altogether 150,000 or so distinct CDR3 sequences are present, approximately 20% being singletons, with the ten largest covering around two thirds. The sample consisted of blood. The origin of the receptors is a woman aged 50 to 65 with Graves' hyperthyroidism that later progressed to Graves' ophthalmopathy. Both conserved end residues are part of each CDR3. The order of the fields is V gene, clone size, CDR3 length, D gene, J gene, CDR3 protein, CDR3 DNA. The D gene is left open where the match is weak. Part of the rows lack a size; the others show once, few, many or a class for expanded clones.

V gene: TRBV2; clone size: many; CDR3 length: 16; D gene: TRBD2; J gene: TRBJ2-3; CDR3 protein: CASRAGTSDRTDTQYF; CDR3 DNA: TGTGCCAGCAGGGCCGGGACTAGCGACCGCACAGATACGCAGTATTTT
V gene: TRBV27; clone size: many; CDR3 length: 18; D gene: TRBD2; J gene: TRBJ2-1; CDR3 protein: CASSLSWTSGRLHNEQFF; CDR3 DNA: TGTGCCAGCAGTTTATCTTGGACTAGCGGGAGGCTTCACAATGAGCAGTTCTTC
V gene: TRBV6-1; clone size: .; CDR3 length: 20; D gene: TRBD2; J gene: TRBJ2-3; CDR3 protein: CASSESNDGTSGRPIDTQYF; CDR3 DNA: TGTGCCAGCAGTGAATCCAACGATGGGACTAGCGGGAGGCCCATCGATACGCAGTATTTT
V gene: TRBV29-1; clone size: .; CDR3 length: 12; D gene: TRBD1; J gene: TRBJ2-1; CDR3 protein: CSLGQPYNEQFF; CDR3 DNA: TGCAGCTTGGGACAGCCCTACAATGAGCAGTTCTTC
V gene: TRBV5-5; clone size: few; CDR3 length: 13; D gene: .; J gene: TRBJ2-1; CDR3 protein: CASMRDNYNEQFF; CDR3 DNA: TGTGCCAGCATGAGGGACAATTACAATGAGCAGTTCTTC
V gene: TRBV3-1; clone size: many; CDR3 length: 15; D gene: TRBD1; J gene: TRBJ2-5; CDR3 protein: CASSQSDRGRETQYF; CDR3 DNA: TGTGCCAGCAGCCAATCTGACAGGGGCAGGGAGACCCAGTACTTC
V gene: TRBV11-2; clone size: few; CDR3 length: 14; D gene: .; J gene: TRBJ1-6; CDR3 protein: CASSMTGFGSPLHF; CDR3 DNA: TGTGCCAGCAGCATGACAGGCTTTGGTTCACCCCTCCACTTT
V gene: TRBV6-1; clone size: .; CDR3 length: 17; D gene: TRBD2; J gene: TRBJ2-1; CDR3 protein: CASSHRVTSGTYNEQFF; CDR3 DNA: TGTGCCAGCAGCCATAGGGTGACTAGCGGGACCTACAATGAGCAGTTCTTC
V gene: TRBV3-1; clone size: few; CDR3 length: 15; D gene: TRBD2; J gene: TRBJ2-5; CDR3 protein: CASSQGAGGGETQYF; CDR3 DNA: TGTGCCAGCAGCCAAGGAGCGGGAGGAGGGGAGACCCAGTACTTC
V gene: TRBV7-6; clone size: .; CDR3 length: 14; D gene: TRBD1; J gene: TRBJ2-7; CDR3 protein: CASSSTGARDEQYF; CDR3 DNA: TGTGCCAGCAGCTCGACAGGGGCTAGGGACGAGCAGTACTTC
V gene: TRBV30; clone size: many; CDR3 length: 12; D gene: .; J gene: TRBJ1-5; CDR3 protein: CAWGRGYQPQHF; CDR3 DNA: TGTGCCTGGGGAAGAGGATATCAGCCCCAGCATTTT
V gene: TRBV5-1; clone size: many; CDR3 length: 16; D gene: .; J gene: TRBJ1-2; CDR3 protein: CASSSGTALANYGYTF; CDR3 DNA: TGCGCCAGCAGCTCCGGGACGGCCCTCGCTAACTATGGCTACACCTTC